The source of this T cell receptor beta chain is a study of T cell clonotyping in hematopoietic cell transplantation. V shed 4 bases and J shed 1 base, with 15 bases lying between them. This CDR3 has 16 residues. Per the germline V gene, CDR1 is MNHEY and CDR2 is SVGAGI. This table comes from immunoSEQ multiplex PCR, and its TCRdb copy is limited to in-frame clones, with some not included. The table includes several thousand clones, 87% detected once. This clone was found a few times. This clonotype originated in a female patient aged 35-55 years who had an allogeneic stem cell transplant from a related donor, so the T cells may come from the graft donor. Some clones in this sample may be carry-over from other donors' samples. The input for sequencing was peripheral blood mononuclear cells, taken 100 days after allogeneic stem cell transplant. This chain connects TRBV6-5 to TRBJ2-3; D is possibly TRBD1 (7 bases). Here the CDR3 reads CASSFRTGGGTDTQYF. CDR3 nucleotides: TGTGCCAGCAGTTTCCGGACAGGAGGGGGCACAGATACGCAGTATTTT.